A single sample is the source of the 27 T cell receptor beta chains below, sequenced in a study of OX40 agonist ivuxolimab in advanced cancers. This table comes from immunoSEQ multiplex PCR, and its TCRdb copy is limited to in-frame clones, with some not included. Found here are roughly 80,000 clones, approximately 93% of them singletons; the top ten hold roughly 6.7%. The sample consisted of CD4+ or CD8+ T cells sorted from blood, taken in a trial of the OX40 agonist ivuxolimab. Receptors originate from an adult with an advanced solid tumor such as melanoma, head and neck, liver or kidney cancer.

This clone was seen a single time. The rearrangement links TRBV6-5 to TRBJ2-3; D unresolved. This CDR3 has 15 amino acids. The V and J ends lost 2 bases and 2 bases respectively, with 11 bases between them. Germline assignment: CDR1 MNHEY and CDR2 SVGAGI. The CDR3 DNA sequence: TGTGCCAGCAGTTACGGGCGGTACCTCACAGATACGCAGTATTTT. Protein product: CASSYGRYLTDTQYF.

The count of this clone is one. The J gene is TRBJ2-1, the V gene TRBV10-3; TRBD2 matches 11 bases. Germline V gives CDR1 ENHRY, CDR2 SYGVKD. The length of the CDR3 is 15 residues. Losses at the gene ends were 11 bases for V and 0 bases for J; bases not matched to a gene: 6. The DNA for the CDR3 is TGTGCCGCGGGGGGGACTAGCGGCTCCTACAATGAGCAGTTCTTC. Translated, it gives CAAGGTSGSYNEQFF.

The sample holds one count of this clone. V and J are TRBV5-4 and TRBJ2-1; no clear D gene. The germline V gene encodes CDR1 SGHNT and CDR2 YYREEE (reference sequence). The V end was cut by 4 bases, the J end by 2 bases, with 13 bases between. The CDR3 is 15 residues long. The CDR3 spells CASSADLNPYNEQFF. CDR3 DNA sequence: TGTGCCAGCAGCGCCGACTTGAACCCCTACAATGAGCAGTTCTTC.

In its sample, this clone was seen a few times. J is TRBJ2-1 and V is TRBV6-5, with TRBD2 as a possible D gene (5 bases). V was shortened by 5 bases and J by 7 bases, with 15 bases between the two germline ends. The germline gives CDR1 MNHEY, CDR2 SVGAGI. The CDR3 sequence is 14 residues long. The CDR3 nucleotides are TGTGCCAGCAGTCTACTTCGGACTGCAAATGAGCAGTTCTTC. Its protein is CASSLLRTANEQFF.

This chain connects TRBV30 to TRBJ2-5; 9 positions match TRBD1. This CDR3 comprises 14 residues. The germline CDR1 and CDR2 sequences are GTSNPN and SVGIG (reference sequence). With 3 bases clipped from V and 1 base from J, the junction kept 3 bases outside the gene matches. CDR3 DNA sequence: TGTGCCTGGAGCGAGGACAGGGGCCAAGAGACCCAGTACTTC. It translates to CAWSEDRGQETQYF.

This chain joins TRBV6-5 and TRBJ2-5; D not certain. V was trimmed by 2 bases and J by 4 bases, leaving 2 bases between them. Germline V lookup: CDR1 MNHEY, CDR2 SVGAGI. The CDR3 spans 11 residues. The CDR3 here is CASSYRETQYF. The CDR3 nucleotides read TGTGCCAGCAGTTACCGAGAGACCCAGTACTTC.

The rearrangement links TRBV13 to TRBJ2-1, with 7 bases lining up with TRBD2. The CDR3 length is 12 residues. Germline loops: CDR1 PRHDT, CDR2 FYEKMQ (reference sequence). The J segment lost 8 bases and the V segment lost 5 bases, leaving 3 bases of the junction unmatched. The CDR3 DNA reads TGTGCCAGCAGCGCCGGGGGGTATGAGCAGTTCTTC. It codes for CASSAGGYEQFF.

The sample holds one count of this clone. The chain has TRBV5-5 and TRBJ2-3; D uncertain. V dropped 2 bases and J dropped 5 bases, with 15 bases sitting between them. Germline CDR1 and CDR2: SGHKS and YYEKEE (reference sequence). This CDR3 has 15 amino acids. This CDR3 reads CASSFPRDGVDTQYF. CDR3 nucleotide sequence: TGTGCCAGCAGCTTTCCGCGAGACGGCGTAGATACGCAGTATTTT.

The chain recombines TRBV5-6 with TRBJ2-3; 7 nucleotides match TRBD1. After removal of 1 base from V and 5 bases from J, the junction contained 4 bases not matched to a gene. The CDR3 loop spans 14 amino acids. Germline-derived CDR1 and CDR2 are SGHDT and YYEEEE. CDR3 residues: CASSLRGLGDTQYF. The CDR3 nucleotides are TGTGCCAGCAGCTTGAGGGGGCTGGGAGATACGCAGTATTTT.

V gene TRBV6-6 combines with J gene TRBJ2-1; D is possibly TRBD1 (6 bases). The CDR3 totals 14 residues. In germline, CDR1 is MNHNY, CDR2 SVGAGI (reference sequence). Trimming cost V 6 bases and J 3 bases, with 12 bases left between them. In DNA, the CDR3 is TGTGCCAGCAGACAGGGACCGTACTACAATGAGCAGTTCTTC. Encoded protein: CASRQGPYYNEQFF.

The chain employs TRBV5-5 and TRBJ2-3; TRBD1 might be the D (5 bases). This CDR3 spans 17 amino acids. The germline V gene encodes CDR1 SGHKS and CDR2 YYEKEE (reference sequence). V dropped 1 base and J dropped 3 bases, with 18 bases sitting between them. CDR3 nucleotide sequence: TGTGCCAGCAGCTTGCGCAGGGTTTCCCCTTTAACAGATACGCAGTATTTT. Its protein is CASSLRRVSPLTDTQYF.

The J gene is TRBJ2-7, the V gene TRBV6-5, with 10 bases that match TRBD1. Germline V CDR1 and CDR2: MNHEY, SVGAGI. With 4 bases clipped from V and 5 bases from J, the junction kept 2 bases outside the gene matches. The CDR3 contains 13 residues. CDR3: CASSSGTGDEQYF. The CDR3 DNA reads as TGTGCCAGCAGTTCTGGGACAGGGGACGAGCAGTACTTC.

This chain uses TRBV6-5 with TRBJ1-2, with 8 bases that match TRBD1. With V trimmed by 5 bases and J by 3 bases, 5 bases remained unmatched. This CDR3 region has 14 residues. Germline V gives CDR1 MNHEY, CDR2 SVGAGI. The CDR3 region is CASSPQGADYGYTF. CDR3 sequence (DNA): TGTGCCAGCAGTCCCCAGGGGGCTGACTATGGCTACACCTTC.

This clone was counted between two and nine times. The chain recombines TRBV15 with TRBJ1-5; D not certain. Per the germline V gene, CDR1 is LNHNV and CDR2 is YYDKDF (reference sequence). The germline V and J ends were trimmed by 8 bases and 8 bases, with 4 bases remaining between them. There are 9 residues in the CDR3. The CDR3 sequence is CATAEPQHF. CDR3 nucleotide sequence: TGTGCCACCGCTGAGCCCCAGCATTTT.

This sequence joins TRBV27 and TRBJ2-1; weak D call: TRBD2 (6 bases). The ends were cut back, 5 bases at V and 4 bases at J, with 18 bases in the middle. CDR3 size: 16 residues. CDR1 is MNHEY, CDR2 SMNVEV, per germline (reference sequence). CDR3 residues: CASSPYSRDWYNEQFF. DNA for the CDR3: TGTGCCAGCAGTCCCTACTCACGGGACTGGTACAATGAGCAGTTCTTC.

The V call is TRBV14, the J call TRBJ2-1, with D maybe TRBD1 (5 bases). The CDR3 totals 14 residues. The V end was cut by 4 bases, the J end by 6 bases, with 13 bases between. CDR1 is SGHDN, CDR2 FVKESK, per germline. The CDR3 is CASSLRLDTNEQFF. The CDR3 DNA follows: TGTGCCAGCAGCCTACGACTGGACACCAATGAGCAGTTCTTC.

The chain employs TRBV6-5 and TRBJ2-7; D unclear. V lost 2 bases and J 3 bases, leaving 11 bases between the germline ends. The CDR3 spans 14 residues. Per the germline V gene, CDR1 is MNHEY and CDR2 is SVGAGI. CDR3 sequence: CASSYAGEDYEQYF. CDR3 bases: TGTGCCAGCAGTTACGCAGGTGAAGACTACGAGCAGTACTTC.

As to this clone: Its ends do not fully match the called genes, so a read error is possible. This sequence joins TRBV29-1 and TRBJ2-1; TRBD2 matches 12 bases. CDR1 and CDR2 from the germline V gene are SQVTM and ANQGSEA. There are 13 residues in the CDR3. Here the CDR3 DNA reads TGCAGCGTTGAAGGACTAGCGGGAGTTCGTATGCTCTTC. Translation: CSVEGLAGVRMLF.

V and J are TRBV2 and TRBJ1-2; the D gene is possibly TRBD1 (5 bases). This CDR3 comprises 15 residues. Germline loops: CDR1 SNHLY, CDR2 FYNNEI. V was trimmed by 7 bases and J by 0 bases, leaving 15 bases between them. CDR3 DNA: TGTGCCAGCAAAACGGACACATCCACTAACTATGGCTACACCTTC. Residues: CASKTDTSTNYGYTF. Supplemented by reference TRBV2 and TRBJ1-2, the full variable domain reads EPEVTQTPSHQVTQMGQEVILRCVPISNHLYFYWYRQILGQKVEFLVSFYNNEISEKSEIFDDQFSVERPDGSNFTLKIRSTKLEDSAMYFCASKTDTSTNYGYTFGSGTRLTVV.

This clone was seen a single time. The rearrangement joins TRBV7-9 to TRBJ2-1; 8 bases align to TRBD2. CDR3 length equals 15 residues. The germline CDR1 and CDR2 sequences are SEHNR and FQNEAQ (reference sequence). The ends lost 7 bases at V and 8 bases at J; junction bases unmatched: 13. The CDR3 DNA is TGTGCCAGCATCCCGGGGGGGACGCTTTTGGATGAGCAGTTCTTC. Protein: CASIPGGTLLDEQFF. The whole variable domain, filled in from reference TRBV7-9 and TRBJ2-1, reads DTGVSQNPRHKITKRGQNVTFRCDPISEHNRLYWYRQTLGQGPEFLTYFQNEAQLEKSRLLSDRFSAERPKGSFSTLEIQRTEQGDSAMYLCASIPGGTLLDEQFFGPGTRLTVL.

The chain carries TRBV27 and TRBJ2-7; D is possibly TRBD2 (6 bases). The CDR3 totals 12 residues. The V end lost 8 bases, the J end lost 4 bases, and 12 bases lay between the germline ends. CDR1 is MNHEY and CDR2 is SMNVEV in the germline V gene (reference sequence). DNA of the CDR3: TGTGCCAGCCGGGGACTGGAATACGAGCAGTACTTC. It is translated as CASRGLEYEQYF.

The chain links TRBV27 to TRBJ2-2, with 8 bases fitting TRBD2. Germline CDR1 and CDR2: MNHEY and SMNVEV (reference sequence). This CDR3 is 14 amino acids long. With V trimmed by 7 bases and J by 4 bases, 5 bases remained unmatched. The CDR3 DNA sequence: TGTGCCAGCATTCTAAGCGGGGGCACCGGGGAGCTGTTTTTT. Translated, it gives CASILSGGTGELFF.

This chain connects TRBV19 to TRBJ1-2, with 10 bases aligning to TRBD1. This CDR3 comprises 16 residues. Per the germline V gene, CDR1 is LNHDA and CDR2 is SQIVND (reference sequence). The V and J ends lost 0 bases and 8 bases, in that order; junction bases with no gene match: 9. The CDR3 protein is CASSIDGTGAGFGYTF. CDR3 coding DNA: TGTGCCAGTAGTATAGACGGGACAGGGGCAGGGTTCGGCTACACCTTC.

This chain links TRBV25-1 with TRBJ2-7; 10 bases fit TRBD2. There are 14 residues in the CDR3. The V gene's germline CDR1 is MGHDK and CDR2 SYGVNS. V shed 1 base and J 4 bases; nucleotides not matched to a gene: 1. Here the CDR3 reads CASSELGLAYEQYF. Here the CDR3 DNA reads TGTGCCAGCAGTGAATTGGGACTAGCGTACGAGCAGTACTTC.

The chain recombines TRBV7-2 with TRBJ1-6; the match to TRBD1 covers 7 bases. Trimming removed 1 base from V and 10 bases from J; junction bases left unmatched: 7. The CDR3 is made up of 15 amino acids. The germline gives CDR1 SGHTA, CDR2 FQGNSA. The CDR3 loop reads CASSLGQGYRSPLHF. The DNA for the CDR3 is TGTGCCAGCAGCTTAGGACAGGGTTATCGGTCACCCCTCCACTTT.

The J gene is TRBJ1-1, the V gene TRBV28; D not resolved. V lost 5 bases and J 2 bases, leaving 6 bases between the germline ends. From germline, CDR1 is MDHEN and CDR2 SYDVKM. The CDR3 extends over 12 amino acids. The CDR3, as DNA: TGTGCCAGCAGTCCCCAAAACACTGAAGCTTTCTTT. It translates to CASSPQNTEAFF.

This clone came up once. This chain links TRBV5-3 with TRBJ1-6; 7 bases map to TRBD1. TRBV5-3 is an ORF for which the function is uncertain. This CDR3 is built from 16 residues. Trimming cost V 5 bases and J 10 bases; bases outside gene matches: 15. The chain's CDR3 is CARSSGRGDRVSPLHF. In nucleotides, the CDR3 is TGTGCCAGAAGTAGTGGGAGGGGAGACAGGGTCTCACCCCTCCACTTT.